This T cell receptor (beta chain) was sequenced in a study of molecular identifiers for immune sequencing clone quantification. General study points: In CMV-specific effectors, clones above 20 copies held over 97% of molecules; naive, under 1%.

Of note for this clonotype: Its cognate antigen is unknown.

TCRdb analysed the PCR reads with MiXCR anew, one entry per CDR3 protein. The sample records over 50,000 distinct CDR3 sequences, around 34% being singletons. The germline gives CDR1 MNHNY, CDR2 SVGAGI (reference sequence). V lost 7 bases to trimming and J lost 5 bases, with 21 bases between them. The CDR3 is 15 residues long. This receptor was taken from a human donor in good health. Some libraries in this study had Jurkat cell RNA spiked in. The source material was naive CD8+ T cells from blood, with Jurkat cell RNA spiked in. Specified subset: FACS-sorted CD8+CD4-CCR7+CD45RA+ naive T cells. The J gene is TRBJ2-7, the V gene TRBV6-6; tentative D call: TRBD2 (6 bases). The CDR3 bases are TGTGCCAGCAACTACCTTGGACACGGCGGGGACGAGCAGTACTTC. Residues: CASNYLGHGGDEQYF.